These T cell receptor beta chains were read from a single sample in a study of blood T cell repertoires in COVID-19. The table came from immunoSEQ multiplex PCR; TCRdb's copy has only in-frame clones and leaves some out. This sample has fewer than 250,000 clones; around nine tenths occur once, and the top ten carry roughly 7.2%. The sample consisted of PBMCs or T cells enriched from blood (not recorded which). Receptors were obtained from a young man in a cohort exposed to, infected with or recovered from COVID-19 (not recorded which). The CDR3 runs from the conserved cysteine through the conserved F or W. Each record gives: CDR3 length, D gene, V gene, clone size, J gene, CDR3 protein, CDR3 DNA. The D gene is left open where the match is weak. Some rows have no size entry. The others give once, few or many, or a class for an expanded clone.

>16|-|TRBV5-1|-|TRBJ2-5
CASSPGTGSEQETQYF
TGCGCCAGCAGCCCCGGAACCGGGAGTGAGCAAGAGACCCAGTACTTC
>13|-|TRBV6-4|-|TRBJ2-3
CASSRQSTDTQYF
TGTGCCAGCAGCCGACAGAGCACAGATACGCAGTATTTT
>12|-|TRBV5-4|-|TRBJ1-1
CASSLVQSEAFF
TGTGCCAGCAGCTTGGTACAGAGTGAAGCTTTCTTT
>13|-|TRBV24-1|-|TRBJ2-1
CATTSSTYNEQFF
TGTGCCACCACTAGCTCCACTTACAATGAGCAGTTCTTC
>14|TRBD2|TRBV28|-|TRBJ2-1
CASRPSGSYNEQFF
TGTGCCAGCAGACCTAGCGGCTCCTACAATGAGCAGTTCTTC
>13|TRBD2|TRBV5-4|-|TRBJ2-1
CASRGGSGNEQFF
TGTGCCAGCAGAGGCGGGAGCGGTAATGAGCAGTTCTTC
>18|-|TRBV27|-|TRBJ2-7
CASSLRRGARGGSYEQYF
TGTGCCAGCAGTTTACGCCGCGGGGCGAGGGGCGGCTCCTACGAGCAGTACTTC
>12|-|TRBV12-3/TRBV12-4|few|TRBJ1-2
CASSLDTYGYTF
TGTGCCAGCAGTTTAGACACCTATGGCTACACCTTC
>20|-|TRBV5-1|-|TRBJ2-7
CASSSTRIGGYDSYSYEQYF
TGCGCCAGCAGCTCCACTCGGATTGGCGGCTATGACAGTTACTCCTACGAGCAGTACTTC
>16|-|TRBV15|-|TRBJ2-1
CATSRDLSSSYNEQFF
TGTGCCACCAGCAGAGATCTCTCGAGCTCCTACAATGAGCAGTTCTTC
>16|-|TRBV9|-|TRBJ2-7
CASSVGGGGSGYEQYF
TGTGCCAGCAGCGTAGGGGGCGGTGGGTCGGGCTACGAGCAGTACTTC
>15|TRBD1|TRBV7-9|-|TRBJ2-7
CASSSTRQGAYEQYF
TGTGCCAGCAGCTCGACCCGACAGGGTGCCTACGAGCAGTACTTC
>14|TRBD1|TRBV9|-|TRBJ2-7
CASSPTTGLYEQYF
TGTGCCAGCAGCCCCACGACAGGGTTATACGAGCAGTACTTC
>15|TRBD2|TRBV3-1/TRBV3-2|-|TRBJ2-7
CASSQRLAGGDEQYF
TGTGCCAGCAGCCAGCGACTAGCGGGAGGTGACGAGCAGTACTTC
>13|-|TRBV3-1/TRBV3-2|-|TRBJ2-7
CASSQGTATEQYF
TGTGCCAGCAGCCAAGGGACAGCAACCGAGCAGTACTTC
>14|TRBD1|TRBV6-5|few|TRBJ1-1
CASRHGQVNTEAFF
TGTGCCAGCAGACACGGACAGGTGAACACTGAAGCTTTCTTT
>15|-|TRBV5-1|-|TRBJ2-2
CASSSTRQTTGELFF
TGCGCCAGCAGCTCTACGAGGCAGACCACCGGGGAGCTGTTTTTT
>12|-|TRBV3-1/TRBV3-2|-|TRBJ2-3
CASSQGTITQYF
TGTGCCAGCAGCCAAGGTACTATTACGCAGTATTTT
>14|-|TRBV1|-|TRBJ1-2
CTSSQAEANYGYTF
TGCACCAGCAGCCAAGCAGAAGCTAACTATGGCTACACCTTC
>13|-|TRBV19|-|TRBJ2-5
CASSIRRAETQYF
TGTGCCAGTAGTATCCGCAGGGCAGAGACCCAGTACTTC
>11|TRBD1|TRBV10-2|-|TRBJ2-7
CASSSDRVRYF
TGCGCCAGCAGCTCCGACAGGGTTAGGTACTTC
>15|TRBD1|TRBV7-8|-|TRBJ1-1
CASSLGDRLDTEAFF
TGTGCCAGCAGCTTAGGGGACAGGTTAGACACTGAAGCTTTCTTT
>16|-|TRBV13|-|TRBJ1-4
CASSDGQRGTNEKLFF
TGTGCCAGCAGCGATGGACAGAGGGGAACTAATGAAAAACTGTTTTTT
>14|TRBD1|TRBV5-1|-|TRBJ1-1
CASTYRGFDTEAFF
TGCGCCAGCACCTACAGGGGATTTGACACTGAAGCTTTCTTT
>13|-|TRBV7-9|-|TRBJ1-4
CASSLIQSGVLFF
TGTGCCAGCAGCTTAATCCAGTCGGGGGTGCTGTTTTTT
>16|-|TRBV11-2|once|TRBJ1-1
CASSLEGGIPNTEAFF
TGTGCCAGCAGCTTAGAGGGCGGGATTCCGAACACTGAAGCTTTCTTT